This is a list of T cell receptor beta chains from one sample in a study of beta chain features in type 1 diabetes. TCRdb's table, derived via immunoSEQ multiplex PCR, lists solely in-frame clones and lacks some. The sample yields about 410,000 clones, approximately 15% seen once. Input material: naive CD4+ T cells from blood. The source is a young man in good health. The CDR3 runs from the conserved cysteine through the conserved F or W. Fields, in order: clone size, D gene, V gene, J gene, CDR3 protein, CDR3 DNA. D genes are given only for firm matches. Size tells how often a clone was seen (once, few, many) or the class of an expanded clone, and some rows leave it out.

few	.	TRBV28	TRBJ2-2	CASVRTGELFF	TGTGCCAGCGTGAGGACCGGGGAGCTGTTTTTT
few	TRBD2	TRBV30	TRBJ2-2	CAWSYRTSGSSNLFF	TGTGCCTGGAGTTACCGGACTAGCGGGAGTTCCAATCTGTTTTTT
.	TRBD1	TRBV4-1	TRBJ1-6	CASSQEGSGGNSPLHF	TGCGCCAGCAGCCAAGAAGGTTCAGGGGGAAATTCACCCCTCCACTTT
.	.	TRBV11-2	TRBJ2-3	CASRRLTGSQYF	TGTGCCAGCAGACGTCTAACAGGGTCGCAGTATTTT
.	.	TRBV4-3	TRBJ1-2	CASSQAEGGYTF	TGCGCCAGCAGCCAAGCCGAGGGTGGCTACACCTTC
few	TRBD1	TRBV29-1	TRBJ1-1	CSGGQGANTEAFF	TGCAGCGGCGGACAGGGGGCAAACACTGAAGCTTTCTTT
.	TRBD1	TRBV6-1	TRBJ1-2	CASSETGQGNGYTF	TGTGCCAGCAGTGAAACCGGACAGGGAAACGGCTACACCTTC
few	.	TRBV2	TRBJ2-5	CASHAWETQYF	TGTGCCAGCCATGCCTGGGAGACCCAGTACTTC
few	TRBD1	TRBV7-9	TRBJ1-1	CASSPGQGAIEAFF	TGTGCCAGCAGCCCAGGACAGGGGGCAATTGAAGCTTTCTTT
.	.	TRBV5-4	TRBJ2-3	CASSLGQFTDTQYF	TGTGCCAGCAGCTTGGGCCAATTCACAGATACGCAGTATTTT
few	.	TRBV9	TRBJ2-7	CASSVATGDSYEQYF	TGTGCCAGCAGCGTAGCTACCGGGGACTCCTACGAGCAGTACTTC
few	.	TRBV9	TRBJ2-3	CASSVGGSTDTQYF	TGTGCCAGCAGCGTAGGTGGTAGCACAGATACGCAGTATTTT
few	TRBD2	TRBV11-2	TRBJ2-5	CASRHSGGETQYF	TGTGCCAGCAGACATAGCGGGGGAGAGACCCAGTACTTC
few	TRBD2	TRBV7-2	TRBJ2-1	CASSLGASGRFYNEQFF	TGTGCCAGCAGCTTAGGGGCTAGCGGGAGGTTCTACAATGAGCAGTTCTTC
few	.	TRBV18	TRBJ2-7	CASSPYDSYEQYF	TGTGCCAGCTCACCTTACGACTCCTACGAGCAGTACTTC
.	.	TRBV14	TRBJ1-2	CASSQVMNLGGGYTF	TGTGCCAGCAGCCAAGTAATGAATCTCGGAGGTGGCTACACCTTC
.	TRBD1	TRBV27	TRBJ2-1	CASSPRPGQGGNEQFF	TGTGCCAGCAGCCCCCGGCCGGGACAGGGGGGCAATGAGCAGTTCTTC
once	.	TRBV5-1	TRBJ2-3	CASSSSETRTDTQYF	TGCGCCAGCAGCTCCTCAGAAACCCGCACAGATACGCAGTATTTT
.	.	TRBV25-1	TRBJ1-2	CASSPDSNYGYTF	TGTGCCAGCAGCCCGGACAGCAACTATGGCTACACCTTC
few	.	TRBV20-1	TRBJ2-3	CSAQLDTQYF	TGCAGTGCACAACTAGATACGCAGTATTTT
.	.	TRBV6-5	TRBJ2-4	CASRSLAKNIQYF	TGTGCCAGCAGGAGTTTAGCCAAAAACATTCAGTACTTC
.	.	TRBV29-1	TRBJ1-2	CSVDRQRANYGYTF	TGCAGCGTTGATCGTCAGCGGGCTAACTATGGCTACACCTTC
.	TRBD1	TRBV7-2	TRBJ2-1	CASSPDRGSYNEQFF	TGTGCCAGCAGCCCGGACAGGGGCAGCTACAATGAGCAGTTCTTC
.	.	TRBV12-5	TRBJ2-1	CASGVGLGSQFF	TGTGCTAGTGGGGTGGGGTTAGGAAGTCAGTTCTTC
few	TRBD2	TRBV6-1	TRBJ2-5	CASTAGGPETQYF	TGTGCCAGCACAGCGGGGGGGCCAGAGACCCAGTACTTC
.	.	TRBV5-4	TRBJ2-5	CASSVGQSQETQYF	TGTGCCAGCAGCGTGGGACAAAGCCAAGAGACCCAGTACTTC
.	TRBD1	TRBV6-6	TRBJ2-7	CATLEDRGWSYEQYF	TGTGCCACCCTTGAAGACAGGGGTTGGTCCTACGAGCAGTACTTC
.	.	TRBV4-1	TRBJ1-1	CASSQGTWGLNTEAFF	TGCGCCAGCAGCCAGGGGACCTGGGGATTGAACACTGAAGCTTTCTTT
.	TRBD2	TRBV9	TRBJ2-1	CASSVRLAGEGSNEQFF	TGTGCCAGCAGCGTACGACTAGCGGGAGAGGGATCCAATGAGCAGTTCTTC
.	.	TRBV9	TRBJ2-3	CASSGFGGTTDTQYF	TGTGCCAGCAGCGGGTTCGGGGGAACCACAGATACGCAGTATTTT
few	.	TRBV27	TRBJ2-5	CASSPHQTRIRETQYF	TGTGCCAGCAGTCCTCATCAGACTCGAATTCGGGAGACCCAGTACTTC
.	.	TRBV14	TRBJ1-1	CASSQFVHAGINTEAFF	TGTGCCAGCAGCCAATTTGTGCACGCGGGGATCAACACTGAAGCTTTCTTT
.	.	TRBV15	TRBJ2-5	CATSRGEYQETQYF	TGTGCCACCAGCAGAGGAGAGTACCAAGAGACCCAGTACTTC
.	.	TRBV5-4	TRBJ1-2	CASSSPSGERGGYTF	TGTGCCAGCAGCTCCCCTTCGGGGGAAAGGGGTGGCTACACCTTC
.	.	TRBV7-9	TRBJ1-2	CASSLLRGYGYTF	TGTGCCAGCAGCTTACTTCGGGGCTATGGCTACACCTTC
few	.	TRBV29-1	TRBJ1-2	CSPHGSDYGYTF	TGCAGCCCTCATGGGTCAGACTATGGCTACACCTTC
.	.	TRBV7-7	TRBJ2-2	CASSPHANTGELFF	TGTGCTAGCAGCCCCCACGCGAACACCGGGGAGCTGTTTTTT
.	.	TRBV27	TRBJ2-7	CASSLGSWDEQYF	TGTGCCAGCAGTTTAGGGAGTTGGGACGAGCAGTACTTC
few	TRBD2	TRBV7-3	TRBJ2-1	CASSYSGRALNEQFF	TGTGCCAGCAGCTATAGCGGGAGGGCCCTCAATGAGCAGTTCTTC
.	.	TRBV2	TRBJ2-5	CASSAEKVETQYF	TGTGCCAGCAGTGCGGAAAAGGTAGAGACCCAGTACTTC
few	TRBD1	TRBV30	TRBJ2-6	CAWSTGAGANVLTF	TGTGCCTGGAGTACAGGGGCTGGGGCCAACGTCCTGACTTTC
few	.	TRBV15	TRBJ2-5	CATSRDQTQETQYF	TGTGCCACCAGCAGAGATCAAACCCAAGAGACCCAGTACTTC
.	.	TRBV2	TRBJ1-4	CASSRDGGNEKLFF	TGTGCCAGCAGCCGGGACGGAGGAAATGAAAAACTGTTTTTT
.	.	TRBV29-1	TRBJ1-2	CSVEASNYGYTF	TGCAGCGTTGAAGCTTCTAACTATGGCTACACCTTC
few	TRBD1	TRBV5-1	TRBJ2-7	CASSFTAGTASYEQYF	TGCGCCAGCAGCTTCACCGCCGGGACAGCGTCCTACGAGCAGTACTTC
.	.	TRBV11-2	TRBJ2-2	CASSPGLLEGGGELFF	TGTGCCAGCAGCCCCGGACTCCTCGAAGGTGGCGGGGAGCTGTTTTTT
few	TRBD2	TRBV14	TRBJ2-3	CASSQWGLGTDTQYF	TGTGCCAGCAGCCAATGGGGACTAGGAACAGATACGCAGTATTTT
.	.	TRBV7-2	TRBJ2-2	CASSFRISPRPNTGELFF	TGTGCCAGCAGCTTTCGGATCTCTCCACGCCCGAACACCGGGGAGCTGTTTTTT